These 3 T cell receptor beta chains came from one sample sequenced in a study of cytotoxic CD8 clonotypes in ibrutinib-treated CLL. TCRdb's copy holds only in-frame clones and misses some; the assay was immunoSEQ multiplex PCR. Counted here are about 72,000 clones, about 84% occurring once; the ten biggest clones make up approximately 7.7%. The source material was PBMCs, sampled at disease progression, from a patient treated with ibrutinib. The receptor set was obtained from a human donor with chronic lymphocytic leukemia.

The chain uses TRBV14 and TRBJ2-5; TRBD2 agrees at 13 bases. The CDR3 length is 14 residues. V was clipped by 8 bases and J by 4 bases; unmatched bases: 4. Per germline, CDR1 SGHDN and CDR2 FVKESK. CDR3 amino acids: CASDRTSGRETQYF. Written as DNA, the CDR3 is TGTGCCAGCGACAGGACTAGCGGGAGAGAGACCCAGTACTTC.

The gene calls are TRBV5-1 and TRBJ1-1; D is unclear. The CDR3 is made up of 13 amino acids. The V and J ends lost 2 bases and 2 bases respectively, with 7 bases between them. Germline V gives CDR1 SGHRS, CDR2 YFSETQ. The CDR3 region is CASSFVENTEAFF. CDR3 coding DNA: TGCGCCAGCAGCTTTGTAGAAAACACTGAAGCTTTCTTT.

This clone has only a few counts. The V call is TRBV6-1, the J call TRBJ2-3, with TRBD2 matching over 11 bases. The CDR3 is 14 residues long. Losses at the gene ends were 11 bases for V and 1 base for J; bases not matched to a gene: 5. Germline lookup yields CDR1 MNHNS and CDR2 SASEGT. CDR3 DNA: TGTGCCGGTAGCGGGAGGGCCGGCACAGATACGCAGTATTTT. Translating gives CAGSGRAGTDTQYF.